Listed here are 7 T cell receptor beta chains from one sample, sequenced in a study of cytomegalovirus exposure and HLA in healthy donors. The table came from immunoSEQ multiplex PCR; TCRdb's copy has only in-frame clones and leaves some out. The sample records fewer than 300,000 clones, approximately 90% being singletons. The sequencing sample was made of PBMCs. The receptors were gathered from a young woman in good health and CMV-seronegative.

This sequence joins TRBV7-8 and TRBJ2-4; TRBD1 might be the D (5 bases). Trimming shortened V by 5 bases and J by 4 bases, and 9 bases separated the two germline ends. The CDR3 covers 13 residues. The germline V gene has CDR1 SGHVS and CDR2 FQNEAQ. The DNA of the CDR3 is TGTGCCAGCAGCAAGGACACTAAAAACATTCAGTACTTC. This translates into CASSKDTKNIQYF.

This chain uses TRBV25-1 with TRBJ1-4; D is possibly TRBD1 (6 bases). Between the trimmed V and J ends, which lost 5 bases and 2 bases, there was a span of 9 bases. The length of the CDR3 is 14 residues. Germline V gives CDR1 MGHDK, CDR2 SYGVNS. As DNA, the CDR3 is TGTGCCAGCAGTTCAGGGGCCACTAATGAAAAACTGTTTTTT. As protein: CASSSGATNEKLFF.

The chain joins TRBV7-2 to TRBJ2-7; 9 nucleotides line up with TRBD1. The ends lost 1 base at V and 4 bases at J; junction bases unmatched: 5. This CDR3 comprises 15 residues. The germline CDR1 and CDR2 sequences are SGHTA and FQGNSA. The CDR3 bases are TGTGCCAGCAGCTTAGTTGGGACAGGGACGTACGAGCAGTACTTC. Translating gives CASSLVGTGTYEQYF.

This chain uses TRBV5-1 with TRBJ1-2, with 7 bases identical to TRBD1. J was trimmed by 2 bases and V by 0 bases; bases with no gene match: 10. Germline CDR1 and CDR2: SGHRS and YFSETQ. The CDR3 has 17 residues. CDR3 sequence: CASSLAAVRGANYGYTF. The CDR3 DNA sequence: TGCGCCAGCAGCTTGGCGGCTGTCAGGGGGGCGAACTATGGCTACACCTTC.

The rearrangement links TRBV19 to TRBJ1-5; D not resolved. Germline CDR1 reads LNHDA; CDR2 reads SQIVND (reference sequence). This CDR3 has 15 amino acids. Between the trimmed V and J ends, which lost 5 bases and 2 bases, there was a span of 13 bases. CDR3 sequence reads: CASSVRLSGNQPQHF. In DNA, the CDR3 is TGTGCCAGTAGTGTCCGACTCTCGGGCAATCAGCCCCAGCATTTT. Together with reference TRBV19 and TRBJ1-5, the CDR3 gives the full variable domain: DGGITQSPKYLFRKEGQNVTLSCEQNLNHDAMYWYRQDPGQGLRLIYYSQIVNDFQKGDIAEGYSVSREKKESFPLTVTSAQKNPTAFYLCASSVRLSGNQPQHFGDGTRLSIL.

The chain couples TRBV11-2 to TRBJ2-7; D ambiguous. The CDR3 sequence is 14 residues long. V lost 0 bases and J lost 0, with 6 bases in between. The germline V gene has CDR1 SGHAT and CDR2 FQNNGV. The CDR3 DNA reads TGTGCCAGCAGCTTAGACAGAACCTCCTACGAGCAGTACTTC. Translation gives CASSLDRTSYEQYF.

The chain links TRBV6-1 to TRBJ1-5; 7 bases line up with TRBD1. Germline values: CDR1 MNHNS, CDR2 SASEGT. There are 16 residues in the CDR3. Germline trimming cut 0 bases from V and 3 bases from J; bases unmatched to any gene: 5. CDR3 sequence (DNA): TGTGCCAGCAGTGAAGCGCTAGACAGGGACAATCAGCCCCAGCATTTT. As protein: CASSEALDRDNQPQHF.